This TCR beta chain comes out of a study of OX40 agonist ivuxolimab in advanced cancers. Study summary: Averaging approximately 60 years in age, with a range of about 23 to 79, the cohort was 82.7% male. Notes on the study in general: Expanded clones belonging to CD8+ T cells outnumbered, on average, those of CD4+.

The CDR3 spans 11 residues. Germline V lookup: CDR1 DFQATT, CDR2 SNEGSKA (reference sequence). V was trimmed by 0 bases and J by 5 bases, leaving 4 bases between them. A note on this clone: Antigen unknown.

The repertoire was sequenced with immunoSEQ multiplex PCR; TCRdb's copy has only in-frame clones and lacks some. This table holds 77,000 or so clones, around nine tenths found once. This sample comprised CD4+ or CD8+ T cells sorted from blood, obtained in a trial of the OX40 agonist ivuxolimab. The chain uses TRBV20-1 and TRBJ2-5; D not certain. This TCR was sampled from an adult with an advanced solid tumor such as melanoma, head and neck, liver or kidney cancer. The CDR3 is CSARDVETQYF. CDR3 coding DNA: TGCAGTGCTAGAGATGTGGAGACCCAGTACTTC.